Listed here are 11 T cell receptor beta chains from one sample, sequenced in a study of metastatic and nonmetastatic thyroid tumors. Every patient was untreated before thyroid surgery. TCRdb re-called the PCR reads via MiXCR. The sample consists of about 20,000 clones, less than 30% of them appearing once. Sequenced material: tumor tissue. All receptors derive from a male donor with papillary thyroid cancer or a benign thyroid nodule (not recorded which). Some clones in this sample may be carry-over from other donors' samples.

This clone was observed many times. V usage is TRBV2 and J usage is TRBJ2-3; no firm D call. Germline loops: CDR1 SNHLY, CDR2 FYNNEI. The V end lost 5 bases, the J end lost 0 bases, and 15 bases lay between the germline ends. The CDR3 length is 16 residues. CDR3 DNA: TGTGCCAGCAGTCGGATTCGGGCAACTAGCACAGATACGCAGTATTTT. It yields the protein CASSRIRATSTDTQYF.

A few counts support this clone. The chain is built from TRBV4-3 and TRBJ2-2; D gene uncertain. With 0 bases removed from V and 7 bases from J, the gap between germline ends came to 9 bases. CDR1 is LGHNA and CDR2 is YSLEER in the germline V gene. The length of the CDR3 is 14 residues. This CDR3 reads CASSQEAPGGELFF. The CDR3 bases are TGCGCCAGCAGCCAAGAAGCTCCGGGCGGGGAGCTGTTTTTT.

This clone was observed a handful of times. This chain connects TRBV15 to TRBJ2-2, with 9 bases aligning to TRBD1. CDR1 and CDR2 (germline): LNHNV, YYDKDF (reference sequence). Trimming at V came to 10 bases and at J to 7 bases, leaving 13 bases not matched to a gene. CDR3 size: 15 residues. DNA for the CDR3: TGTGCCATTGATGGACAGGGGCACGCTAACGGGGAGCTGTTTTTT. Encoded protein: CAIDGQGHANGELFF. Looking up the rest from reference TRBV15 and TRBJ2-2 gives the full variable domain: DAMVIQNPRYQVTQFGKPVTLSCSQTLNHNVMYWYQQKSSQAPKLLFHYYDKDFNNEADTPDNFQSRRPNTSFCFLDIRSPGLGDTAMYLCAIDGQGHANGELFFGEGSRLTVL.

The chain carries TRBV3-1 and TRBJ1-6; TRBD1 agrees at 10 bases. Germline values: CDR1 LGHDT, CDR2 YNNKEL (reference sequence). This CDR3 spans 17 amino acids. V lost 2 bases to trimming and J lost 9 bases; unmatched junction nucleotides: 10. CDR3 sequence reads: CASSQSIRDRGGSPLHF. The CDR3 bases are TGTGCCAGCAGCCAAAGTATCCGGGACAGGGGAGGTTCACCCCTCCACTTT.

The chain joins TRBV11-2 to TRBJ2-1, with 8 positions matching TRBD2. Per the germline V gene, CDR1 is SGHAT and CDR2 is FQNNGV. V lost 11 bases and J lost 13; bases outside the gene matches: 19. The CDR3 has 14 residues. This chain's CDR3 is CAGILETGTSFQFF. The CDR3 nucleotides read TGTGCCGGCATCTTAGAAACCGGGACTAGTTTCCAGTTCTTC.

By sample fraction, this clone is medium-sized. The chain is built from TRBV5-4 and TRBJ1-5, with D hard to call. The length of the CDR3 is 13 residues. CDR1 and CDR2 (germline): SGHNT, YYREEE (reference sequence). Trimming pared 5 bases from V and 4 bases from J, leaving 10 bases between. The CDR3 bases are TGTGCCAGCAGTCCCGCCCCTAATCAGCCCCAGCATTTT. Its protein is CASSPAPNQPQHF.

This clone was observed a few times. The V call is TRBV12-3 or TRBV12-4, the J call TRBJ2-2, with 7 bases fitting TRBD1. This CDR3 is 14 amino acids long. With 5 bases clipped from V and 7 bases from J, the junction kept 7 bases outside the gene matches. CDR3 residues: CASSPAGGYGELFF. For the CDR3, the DNA is TGTGCCAGCAGTCCGGCAGGGGGATACGGGGAGCTGTTTTTT.

Relative to its sample, this clone is medium-sized. The V and J genes are TRBV11-2 and TRBJ1-3, with no clear D. V lost 0 bases, J lost 0 bases, and 12 bases lay in between. CDR3 size: 17 residues. Per the germline V gene, CDR1 is SGHAT and CDR2 is FQNNGV. The CDR3 is CASSLESRQISGNTIYF. The CDR3 nucleotides read TGTGCCAGCAGCTTAGAATCGCGGCAGATCTCTGGAAACACCATATATTTT.

In this sample, this clone is medium-sized. The rearrangement uses TRBV20-1 and TRBJ1-2; D is unresolved. This CDR3 contains 13 residues. CDR1 is DFQATT and CDR2 is SNEGSKA in the germline V gene (reference sequence). V was trimmed by 4 bases and J by 1 base, leaving 10 bases between them. The CDR3 loop reads CSAITGNNYGYTF. The CDR3 DNA is TGCAGTGCTATTACGGGAAATAACTATGGCTACACCTTC.

This clone has just a few counts. CDR3 coding DNA: TGTGCCAGCAGTGAATGGGCTAGCGGAAAGAATTTGCAGTTCTTC. Translating gives CASSEWASGKNLQFF. The chain has TRBV6-1 and TRBJ2-1; 7 bases are shared with TRBD2. CDR1 is MNHNS, CDR2 SASEGT, per germline. The CDR3 runs 15 residues. With V trimmed by 2 bases and J by 12 bases, 13 bases remained unmatched.

V gene TRBV7-3 combines with J gene TRBJ2-7; 8 bases are a match to TRBD1. V shed 5 bases and J 5 bases; nucleotides not matched to a gene: 5. The CDR3 is 13 amino acids. Germline values: CDR1 SGHTA, CDR2 FQGTGA. CDR3 sequence: CASSADRDHEQYF. Here the CDR3 DNA reads TGTGCCAGCAGCGCGGACAGGGACCACGAGCAGTACTTC.